A single count supports the clone carrying this T cell receptor beta chain. These data originate in a study of blood T cell repertoires in COVID-19. The CDR3 consists of 15 residues. The V and J ends lost 6 bases and 2 bases, in that order; junction bases with no gene match: 4. Germline V gene lookup returns CDR1 SNHLY and CDR2 FYNNEI. Sequenced by immunoSEQ multiplex PCR; TCRdb stores in-frame clones only, minus some. The sample contains 220,000 or so clones, approximately 80% of which appear only once. The gene calls are TRBV2 and TRBJ2-1; 10 positions match TRBD2. What was sequenced was peripheral blood. The source of this sequence is a woman of 80 years or more with acute or convalescent COVID-19. In nucleotides, the CDR3 is TGTGCCAGCAGGGCTAGCGGGGGTACCTACAATGAGCAGTTCTTC. Its translation is CASRASGGTYNEQFF. Looking up the rest from reference TRBV2 and TRBJ2-1 gives the full variable domain: EPEVTQTPSHQVTQMGQEVILRCVPISNHLYFYWYRQILGQKVEFLVSFYNNEISEKSEIFDDQFSVERPDGSNFTLKIRSTKLEDSAMYFCASRASGGTYNEQFFGPGTRLTVL.